These 29 T cell receptor beta chains were all obtained from the same sample, sequenced in a study of CD8+ T cells in alopecia areata. RNA, once extracted, was reverse transcribed into cDNA for use as the sequencing template. The data were produced by immunoSEQ multiplex PCR, yet TCRdb's version contains in-frame clones alone and is incomplete. This table has more than 11,000 clones, roughly 54% appearing once. For about 5 patients taking part in the biomarker study, CD4+ cells were further sorted into CD25+CD127- cells. The sequencing input was CD4+ Tregs sorted from blood. All receptors derive from a human donor with alopecia areata.

V is TRBV6-6 and J is TRBJ1-1; tentatively, D is TRBD1 (5 bases). V was cut by 6 bases and J by 2 bases, with 7 bases left in between. Germline V gives CDR1 MNHNY, CDR2 SVGAGI (reference sequence). The CDR3 has 12 residues. The CDR3 sequence is CASSTGNTEAFF. CDR3 in DNA: TGTGCCAGCAGCACAGGAAACACTGAAGCTTTCTTT.

The chain links TRBV5-1 to TRBJ1-1; D might be TRBD1 (5 bases). CDR1 is SGHRS, CDR2 YFSETQ, per germline. CDR3 length equals 15 residues. Between the trimmed V and J ends, which lost 4 bases and 7 bases, there was a span of 20 bases. CDR3 amino acids: CASSTLDTSADEAFF. DNA of the CDR3: TGCGCCAGCAGCACCCTGGACACTTCCGCGGATGAAGCTTTCTTT.

Here the CDR3 DNA reads TGTGCCAGCAGTCTCAGTATCGGTCAGCCCCAGCATTTT. Its protein is CASSLSIGQPQHF. The rearrangement uses TRBV27 and TRBJ1-5; the D is unclear. The V end lost 5 bases, the J end lost 6 bases, and 11 bases lay between the germline ends. The CDR3 runs 13 residues. From germline, CDR1 is MNHEY and CDR2 SMNVEV (reference sequence).

Only one count was recorded for this clone. This chain links TRBV28 with TRBJ1-2; tentatively, D is TRBD1 (5 bases). The germline V and J ends were trimmed by 4 bases and 8 bases, with 17 bases remaining between them. The CDR3 length is 14 residues. CDR1 and CDR2 from the germline V gene are MDHEN and SYDVKM. The CDR3 reads CASSSLGRARGYTF. The DNA of the CDR3 is TGTGCCAGCAGTTCCCTAGGCAGGGCTCGGGGCTACACCTTC.

The count of this clone is one. This rearrangement joins TRBV4-3 to TRBJ2-1; D possibly corresponds to TRBD2 (6 bases). The germline gives CDR1 LGHNA, CDR2 YSLEER. The length of the CDR3 is 15 residues. V was cut by 4 bases and J by 9 bases, with 19 bases left in between. The DNA for the CDR3 is TGCGCCAGCAGCCCTCAGGGACTGCCTGGTGGTGAGCAGTTCTTC. It encodes CASSPQGLPGGEQFF.

Remarks on this clone: Relative to the germline gene, one junction end is altered; a read error may explain this. This chain links TRBV10-1 with TRBJ2-1; no reliable D call. The CDR3 runs to 11 residues. CDR1 WNHNN and CDR2 SYGVQD come from the germline V gene (reference sequence). The CDR3 is CASSGFNEQFF. The CDR3 DNA sequence: TGTGCCAGCAGTGGCTTCAATGAGCAGTTCTTC.

This clone is termed medium-sized (0.01 to 0.1%). The chain uses TRBV18 and TRBJ2-3; the D is unclear. Germline V gene lookup returns CDR1 KGHSH and CDR2 LQKENI. V lost 2 bases and J lost 0, with 3 bases in between. The CDR3 contains 13 residues. CDR3 region: CASSPTSTDTQYF. The CDR3 DNA reads as TGTGCCAGCTCACCAACAAGCACAGATACGCAGTATTTT.

Comment on this clone: The conserved phenylalanine or tryptophan normally closing the CDR3 is absent here, so this likely arose from a read error. No DNA is shown, since the ends of the CDR3 on it are uncertain; the CDR3 is the one TCRdb lists. The CDR3 sequence is CASSGRDKIWGL. The rearrangement links TRBV5-4 to TRBJ1-2; no DNA check was done on the table's D call, TRBD1. Per germline, CDR1 SGHNT and CDR2 YYREEE (reference sequence). A total of 12 residues make up the CDR3, ends included.

This rearrangement joins TRBV7-9 to TRBJ2-7; 7 bases map to TRBD1. J lost 2 bases, V lost 5 bases, and 9 bases had no gene match. Germline-derived CDR1 and CDR2 are SEHNR and FQNEAQ (reference sequence). The CDR3 is 15 residues long. The CDR3 nucleotides are TGTGCCAGCAGCATGAGCCGGGACAGTACCTACGAGCAGTACTTC. As protein: CASSMSRDSTYEQYF.

The chain combines TRBV9 with TRBJ2-7, with D tentatively TRBD1 (5 bases). The CDR3 covers 12 residues. V dropped 0 bases and J dropped 7 bases, with 8 bases sitting between them. CDR1 SGDLS and CDR2 YYNGEE come from the germline V gene. CDR3 protein: CASSVAGREQYF. CDR3 DNA sequence: TGTGCCAGCAGCGTAGCAGGGCGAGAGCAGTACTTC.

CDR3 sequence (DNA): TGCGCCAGCACCCCCGACGGGACTAGCGGGAGATTTACGCAGTATTTT. Translated: CASTPDGTSGRFTQYF. The V gene is TRBV5-1, the J gene TRBJ2-3, with 14 bases identical to TRBD2. The CDR3 loop spans 16 amino acids. The germline CDR1 and CDR2 sequences are SGHRS and YFSETQ. V lost 6 bases, J lost 8 bases, and 11 bases stayed unmatched.

This clone was seen only a few times. The chain uses TRBV7-6 and TRBJ1-1; D gene uncertain. CDR1 is SGHVS and CDR2 is FNYEAQ in the germline V gene. Trimming shortened V by 5 bases and J by 0 bases, and 7 bases separated the two germline ends. This CDR3 has 13 amino acids. CDR3 in amino acids: CASSRNMNTEAFF. The CDR3 DNA is TGTGCCAGCAGCAGGAACATGAACACTGAAGCTTTCTTT. The full variable domain, in which reference TRBV7-6 and TRBJ1-1 provide the parts outside the CDR3, is GAGVSQSPRYKVTKRGQDVALRCDPISGHVSLYWYRQALGQGPEFLTYFNYEAQQDKSGLPNDRFSAERPEGSISTLTIQRTEQRDSAMYRCASSRNMNTEAFFGQGTRLTVV.

This clone occurred a few times. J is TRBJ2-3 and V is TRBV29-1; 12 bases fit TRBD2. CDR3 length: 15 amino acids. Germline V lookup: CDR1 SQVTM, CDR2 ANQGSEA. J lost 1 base, V lost 7 bases, and 6 bases had no gene match. CDR3 nucleotide sequence: TGCAGCGCCAAGGGACTAGCGGGCCGCACAGATACGCAGTATTTT. This codes for CSAKGLAGRTDTQYF.

The chain has TRBV28 and TRBJ2-1; 11 bases fit TRBD2. This CDR3 contains 14 residues. Germline CDR1 MDHEN, CDR2 SYDVKM. With V trimmed by 8 bases and J by 8 bases, 8 bases remained unmatched. CDR3 sequence: CASVSSGRPHEQFF. The CDR3 DNA reads as TGTGCCAGCGTTTCTAGCGGGAGGCCCCATGAGCAGTTCTTC.

The chain joins TRBV2 to TRBJ2-7, with 7 bases that match TRBD1. The germline gives CDR1 SNHLY, CDR2 FYNNEI. The CDR3 is made up of 15 amino acids. Unmatched junction bases numbered 7, after V lost 0 bases and J lost 5 bases. The DNA for the CDR3 is TGTGCCAGCAGTGAAGCACTAGGGGGCTGGAACGAGCAGTACTTC. Its protein product is CASSEALGGWNEQYF.

This clone has just a few counts. V and J are TRBV7-6 and TRBJ1-1; possibly TRBD1 for D (5 bases). The CDR3 loop spans 13 amino acids. The ends were cut back, 3 bases at V and 5 bases at J, with 10 bases in the middle. The germline V gene has CDR1 SGHVS and CDR2 FNYEAQ. The CDR3: CASSLGEQTEAFF. The DNA of the CDR3 is TGTGCCAGCAGCTTGGGGGAACAGACTGAAGCTTTCTTT.

The gene calls are TRBV5-1 and TRBJ1-1, with 9 bases lining up with TRBD1. With V trimmed by 0 bases and J by 1 base, 1 base remained unmatched. CDR3 length equals 15 residues. Germline V lookup: CDR1 SGHRS, CDR2 YFSETQ. As DNA, the CDR3 is TGCGCCAGCAGCTTGGTGACAGGGGGGAACACTGAAGCTTTCTTT. As protein: CASSLVTGGNTEAFF.

The V and J genes are TRBV28 and TRBJ2-1, with 15 positions matching TRBD2. Germline values: CDR1 MDHEN, CDR2 SYDVKM. V gave up 5 bases and J gave up 7 bases; unmatched junction bases: 6. The CDR3 has 16 amino acids. CDR3 nucleotides: TGTGCCAGCAGTCCGTCCGGGACTAGCGGGAGGAATGAGCAGTTCTTC. It encodes CASSPSGTSGRNEQFF.

This clone showed up just a few times. This chain uses TRBV6-6 with TRBJ2-4; no reliable D call. The V end was cut by 8 bases, the J end by 7 bases, with 15 bases between. This CDR3 contains 13 residues. Germline loops: CDR1 MNHNY, CDR2 SVGAGI (reference sequence). CDR3 DNA sequence: TGTGCCAGCGTAAAGTCTAATAGGAACATTCAGTACTTC. This codes for CASVKSNRNIQYF.

Only one count was recorded for this clone. V usage is TRBV2 and J usage is TRBJ2-7, with D unresolved. This CDR3 region has 12 residues. Deletions cut 5 bases from V and 6 bases from J, with 11 bases between. CDR1 and CDR2 (germline): SNHLY, FYNNEI. CDR3 sequence reads: CASSIFPSEQYF. The DNA of the CDR3 is TGTGCCAGCAGTATCTTCCCTAGCGAGCAGTACTTC.

This clone was counted a single time. The rearrangement uses TRBV20-1 and TRBJ2-1; D is ambiguous. The V and J ends lost 6 bases and 7 bases respectively, with 10 bases between them. The germline gives CDR1 DFQATT, CDR2 SNEGSKA (reference sequence). CDR3 length equals 11 residues. The CDR3 region is CSAPVGNEQFF. In nucleotides, the CDR3 is TGCAGTGCCCCAGTAGGTAATGAGCAGTTCTTC.

Relative to its sample, this clone is medium-sized (0.01 to 0.1%). The chain links TRBV4-1 to TRBJ2-7; D is ambiguous. The germline CDR1 and CDR2 sequences are MGHRA and YSYEKL. V lost 1 base and J 5 bases, leaving 9 bases between the germline ends. The CDR3 covers 13 residues. CDR3 residues: CASSQVGWNEQYF. The DNA for the CDR3 is TGCGCCAGCAGCCAAGTAGGGTGGAACGAGCAGTACTTC.

The chain links TRBV5-1 to TRBJ1-4; 9 nucleotides agree with TRBD1. Per the germline V gene, CDR1 is SGHRS and CDR2 is YFSETQ. V was pared by 2 bases and J by 8 bases, with 7 bases of the junction left unmatched. This CDR3 comprises 15 residues. The CDR3 loop reads CASSFGGQGGEKLFF. In nucleotides, the CDR3 is TGCGCCAGCAGCTTTGGGGGACAGGGAGGAGAAAAACTGTTTTTT.

The rearrangement uses TRBV18 and TRBJ2-3, with a tentative D call TRBD1 (5 bases). Trimming shortened V by 5 bases and J by 2 bases, and 14 bases separated the two germline ends. CDR1 and CDR2 from the germline V gene are KGHSH and LQKENI. There are 15 residues in the CDR3. The CDR3 DNA is TGTGCCAGCTCAGACCGAGACAGACTCACAGATACGCAGTATTTT. This gives the protein CASSDRDRLTDTQYF. Full variable domain (missing parts from reference TRBV18 and TRBJ2-3): NAGVMQNPRHLVRRRGQEARLRCSPMKGHSHVYWYRQLPEEGLKFMVYLQKENIIDESGMPKERFSAEFPKEGPSILRIQQVVRGDSAAYFCASSDRDRLTDTQYFGPGTRLTVL.

The rearrangement links TRBV11-2 to TRBJ2-2; D not resolved. This CDR3 has 14 residues. V lost 1 base to trimming and J lost 5 bases, with 8 bases between them. CDR1 is SGHAT, CDR2 FQNNGV, per germline. The chain's CDR3 is CASSLAARTGELFF. CDR3 in DNA: TGTGCCAGCAGCTTAGCTGCTAGGACCGGGGAGCTGTTTTTT. Full variable domain (remainder filled in from reference TRBV11-2 and TRBJ2-2): EAGVAQSPRYKIIEKRQSVAFWCNPISGHATLYWYQQILGQGPKLLIQFQNNGVVDDSQLPKDRFSAERLKGVDSTLKIQPAKLEDSAVYLCASSLAARTGELFFGEGSRLTVL.

V and J are TRBV7-3 and TRBJ1-2, with 8 bases matching TRBD1. The V segment lost 11 bases and the J segment 6 bases; nucleotides outside the gene matches: 8. The CDR3 has 12 residues. Germline V gene lookup returns CDR1 SGHTA and CDR2 FQGTGA. The CDR3 coding sequence is TGTGCCCCCCGCTGGGACAGGAATGGCTACACCTTC. As protein: CAPRWDRNGYTF.

The rearrangement links TRBV12-5 to TRBJ2-3, with D tentatively TRBD2 (5 bases). The CDR3 is 15 amino acids. Per germline, CDR1 LGHNT and CDR2 FRNRAP. Trimming shortened V by 2 bases and J by 1 base, and 10 bases separated the two germline ends. The CDR3 loop reads CASGLLSRGTDTQYF. The CDR3 bases are TGTGCTAGTGGTTTGCTGTCGCGGGGCACAGATACGCAGTATTTT.

The genes are TRBV27 and TRBJ1-2; 7 bases line up with TRBD1. The CDR3 totals 16 residues. The V gene's germline CDR1 is MNHEY and CDR2 SMNVEV (reference sequence). Germline trimming cut 9 bases from V and 7 bases from J; bases unmatched to any gene: 20. CDR3 residues: CARSPVGDSHRGGYTF. The CDR3 nucleotides read TGTGCCAGAAGCCCGGTCGGGGACAGCCATCGGGGTGGCTACACCTTC.

J is TRBJ1-4 and V is TRBV5-1; D is uncertain. CDR1 SGHRS and CDR2 YFSETQ come from the germline V gene. The CDR3 extends over 14 amino acids. V was shortened by 0 bases and J by 3 bases, with 6 bases between the two germline ends. The CDR3 DNA follows: TGCGCCAGCAGCTTGGGTGGATCTAATGAAAAACTGTTTTTT. Its translation is CASSLGGSNEKLFF.